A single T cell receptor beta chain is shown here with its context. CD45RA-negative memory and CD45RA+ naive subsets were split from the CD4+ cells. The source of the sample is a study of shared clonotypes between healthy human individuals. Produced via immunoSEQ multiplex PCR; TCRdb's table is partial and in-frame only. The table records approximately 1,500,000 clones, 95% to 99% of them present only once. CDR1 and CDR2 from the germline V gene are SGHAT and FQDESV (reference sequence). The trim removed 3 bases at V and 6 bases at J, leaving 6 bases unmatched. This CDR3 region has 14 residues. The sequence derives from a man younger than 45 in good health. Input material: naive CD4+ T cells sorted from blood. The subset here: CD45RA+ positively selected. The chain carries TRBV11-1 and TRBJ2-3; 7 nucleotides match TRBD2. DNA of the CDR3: TGTGCCAGCAGCTTTTCGCCGCGGGGGGATACGCAGTATTTT. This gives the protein CASSFSPRGDTQYF.